This record covers a single TCR beta chain. The entry originates in a study of T cell repertoires in aging, cancer and after chemotherapy. The CDR3 contains 15 residues. Trimming took 2 bases from V and 0 from J; bases not matched to a gene: 1. Per germline, CDR1 LNHDA and CDR2 SQIVND (reference sequence). Peripheral blood genomic DNA, not sorted cells or RNA, was the template. A mixed TRB-A/B primer pool amplified rearranged TRB by multiplex touch-down PCR. Via MiXCR, TCRdb re-called the multiplex PCR reads, giving one row per CDR3 protein. The sample comprises about 4,100 distinct CDR3 sequences, roughly 24% of which are singletons, and approximately 15% rests with the top ten.

The sample comprised blood. The chain has TRBV19 and TRBJ1-1; 9 nucleotides align to TRBD1. The sequence was obtained from a human donor with a solid tumor. As DNA, the CDR3 is TGTGCCAGTAGTATAACAGGGGGCATGAACACTGAAGCTTTCTTT. It is translated as CASSITGGMNTEAFF.